A selection of T cell receptor beta chains follows, all from one sample in a study of blood T cell repertoires in COVID-19. TCRdb keeps only in-frame clones here, not all; method: immunoSEQ multiplex PCR. The sample shows over 140,000 clones, roughly four fifths of them seen only once. The sequenced sample was peripheral blood. The receptors shown here come from a woman aged 45-65 years with active or convalescent COVID-19. Both conserved end residues are trimmed from each CDR3. The order of the fields is V gene, J gene, CDR3 protein.

v_call: TRBV23-1
j_call: TRBJ2-1
cdr3_aa: ASSHSISSGSINEQF

v_call: TRBV11-2
j_call: TRBJ2-2
cdr3_aa: ASSPTTTGELF

v_call: TRBV5-1
j_call: TRBJ2-5
cdr3_aa: ASRTGLAGQETQY

v_call: TRBV18
j_call: TRBJ2-5
cdr3_aa: ASSSTGFQETQY

v_call: TRBV7-9
j_call: TRBJ1-6
cdr3_aa: ASSLGARNSPLH

v_call: TRBV18
j_call: TRBJ1-1
cdr3_aa: ASSPGNARGTEAF

v_call: TRBV6-1
j_call: TRBJ1-6
cdr3_aa: ASSENRGLLAGALH

v_call: TRBV6-5
j_call: TRBJ1-2
cdr3_aa: ASSHREGIGYT

v_call: TRBV9
j_call: TRBJ1-3
cdr3_aa: ASSLQGSSGNTIY

v_call: TRBV7-9
j_call: TRBJ2-1
cdr3_aa: ASSLLSGGFSYNEQF

v_call: TRBV6-5
j_call: TRBJ1-1
cdr3_aa: ASSYSSESGDTEAF

v_call: TRBV2
j_call: TRBJ1-6
cdr3_aa: ASREGHSSYNSPLH